This TCR beta chain emerged from a study of cytomegalovirus exposure and HLA in healthy donors. Notes on the study in general: For TCR beta chains, V- and J-gene trimming was later linked to a missense DCLRE1C variant.

Details on this clone: Its specificity is unknown.

CDR1 SGHVS and CDR2 FNYEAQ come from the germline V gene. The junction had 4 bases not matched to a gene; V was cut back by 5 bases and J by 4 bases. There are 13 residues in the CDR3. It was with 60 Vbeta and 13 Jbeta primers that the PCR ran. Only in-frame clones appear in the TCRdb table, and some are missing; sequencing was by immunoSEQ multiplex PCR. The table has some 41,000 clones, around 68% seen once; the top ten hold around 3.9%. The source material was PBMCs. This chain uses TRBV7-6 with TRBJ1-2; TRBD1 aligns across 7 bases. This receptor was obtained from a man aged 40-55 years in good health and CMV-seronegative. CDR3 nucleotides: TGTGCCAGCAGCCAAGGACAGGTCTATGGCTACACCTTC. Translated, it gives CASSQGQVYGYTF.